This TCR beta chain is from a study of blood T cell repertoires in COVID-19. Overall study: The United States, Italy and Spain were the sources of the acute and convalescent COVID-19 samples.

As handled by the study authors: The authors estimated nucleated cell counts from reference gene primer amplification. Method: immunoSEQ multiplex PCR; TCRdb's copy keeps in-frame clones and lacks some. Clone size and V and J calls were adopted from that table, with D and trimming inferred from the DNA. Of 150,000 to 200,000 clones detected, approximately 80% appear once; the ten largest clones hold approximately 11%. CDR3 size: 12 residues. Trimming took 5 bases from V and 11 from J; bases not matched to a gene: 5. Per the germline V gene, CDR1 is MNHEY and CDR2 is SVGAGI. The chain combines TRBV6-5 with TRBJ1-1, with 10 bases matching TRBD1. This TCR was recovered from a human donor in a cohort sampled during active COVID-19. The sequenced sample consisted of peripheral blood. The CDR3 coding sequence is TGTGCCAGCAGTAATGACAGGGGGCGGGCTTTCTTT. Translation gives CASSNDRGRAFF.